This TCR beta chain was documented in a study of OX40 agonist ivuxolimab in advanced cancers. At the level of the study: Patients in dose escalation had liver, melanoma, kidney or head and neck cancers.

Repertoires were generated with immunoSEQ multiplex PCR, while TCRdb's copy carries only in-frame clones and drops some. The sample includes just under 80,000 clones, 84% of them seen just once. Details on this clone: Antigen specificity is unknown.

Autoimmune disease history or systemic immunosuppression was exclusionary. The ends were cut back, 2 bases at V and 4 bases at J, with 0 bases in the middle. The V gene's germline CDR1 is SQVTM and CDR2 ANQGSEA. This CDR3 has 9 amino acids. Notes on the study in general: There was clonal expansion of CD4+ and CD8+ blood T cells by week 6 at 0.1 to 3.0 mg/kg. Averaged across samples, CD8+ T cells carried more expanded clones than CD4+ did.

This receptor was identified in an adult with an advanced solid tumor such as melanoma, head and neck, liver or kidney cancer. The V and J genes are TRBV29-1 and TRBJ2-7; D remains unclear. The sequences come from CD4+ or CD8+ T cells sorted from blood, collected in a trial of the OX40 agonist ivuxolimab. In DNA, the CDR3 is TGCAGCGTTGAATACGAGCAGTACTTC. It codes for CSVEYEQYF.